The 10 T cell receptor beta chains in this list originate from one sample, sequenced in a study of blood T cell repertoires in COVID-19. The repertoire was sequenced with immunoSEQ multiplex PCR; TCRdb's copy has only in-frame clones and lacks some. The sample carries 150,000 to 170,000 clones, 70% to 85% recorded once. Sequencing was carried out using peripheral blood. Receptors originate from an older woman with acute or convalescent COVID-19.

The genes are TRBV6-5 and TRBJ1-5, with D uncertain. Trimming took off 7 bases at V and 2 bases at J, with 6 bases between the two ends. CDR1 is MNHEY and CDR2 is SVGAGI in the germline V gene. The CDR3 has 12 amino acids. CDR3: CASTSGNQPQHF. The CDR3 DNA follows: TGTGCCAGCACTTCAGGCAATCAGCCCCAGCATTTT.

The chain uses TRBV30 and TRBJ1-5, with D perhaps matching TRBD1 (6 bases). V lost 0 bases and J lost 5, with 17 bases in between. The CDR3 contains 16 residues. From germline, CDR1 is GTSNPN and CDR2 SVGIG (reference sequence). This chain's CDR3 is CAWSVLPGAGDQPQHF. In DNA form, the CDR3 reads TGTGCCTGGAGTGTACTCCCAGGGGCTGGAGATCAGCCCCAGCATTTT.

In this sample, this clone turned up once. The chain couples TRBV13 to TRBJ1-6, with no clear D. Deletions cut 5 bases from V and 0 bases from J, with 14 bases between. Germline V gene data show CDR1 as PRHDT and CDR2 as FYEKMQ (reference sequence). CDR3 size: 17 residues. The CDR3 DNA reads as TGTGCCAGCAGCCCCCGGGGTGCTAGCTCCTATAATTCACCCCTCCACTTT. It is translated as CASSPRGASSYNSPLHF.

The chain links TRBV15 to TRBJ1-1; weak D call: TRBD1 (6 bases). V was trimmed by 4 bases and J by 4 bases, leaving 13 bases between them. The germline V gene has CDR1 LNHNV and CDR2 YYDKDF (reference sequence). This CDR3 spans 14 amino acids. CDR3 coding DNA: TGTGCCACCAGCAATTTACAGGGAGTCACTGAAGCTTTCTTT. This encodes CATSNLQGVTEAFF.

This sequence joins TRBV19 and TRBJ2-5; 9 bases align to TRBD1. CDR1 LNHDA and CDR2 SQIVND come from the germline V gene (reference sequence). J was trimmed by 2 bases and V by 8 bases; bases with no gene match: 9. There are 15 residues in the CDR3. The DNA for the CDR3 is TGTGCCAGTTCGCCACAGGGGGCGAAACAAGAGACCCAGTACTTC. As protein: CASSPQGAKQETQYF.

The CDR3 DNA follows: TGTGCCAGCAGTTTATCCGCGGTCACCATATATTTT. Translation gives CASSLSAVTIYF. This sequence joins TRBV28 and TRBJ1-3, with D unresolved. The germline CDR1 and CDR2 sequences are MDHEN and SYDVKM. The length of the CDR3 is 12 residues. Trimming cost V 1 base and J 9 bases, with 7 bases left between them.

The chain has TRBV7-8 and TRBJ1-2, with D possibly matching TRBD1 (5 bases). Trimming shortened V by 1 base and J by 4 bases, and 13 bases separated the two germline ends. The CDR3 runs to 15 residues. Germline CDR1 SGHVS, CDR2 FQNEAQ. CDR3 protein: CASSLVPTDGYGYTF. DNA for the CDR3: TGTGCCAGCAGCTTAGTCCCGACAGACGGCTATGGCTACACCTTC.

This chain joins TRBV27 and TRBJ2-7; D perhaps matches TRBD1 (5 bases). Germline V CDR1 and CDR2: MNHEY, SMNVEV (reference sequence). V was clipped by 6 bases and J by 6 bases, with 24 bases between them. The CDR3 is made up of 16 amino acids. As DNA, the CDR3 is TGTGCCAGCAGATTAACTCCGGGCTCCGTAGGGGTCGAGCAGTACTTC. Translated: CASRLTPGSVGVEQYF.

The chain combines TRBV11-2 with TRBJ2-3, with D possibly TRBD1 on 5 matching bases. This CDR3 has 16 amino acids. Trimming took 3 bases from V and 0 from J, leaving 13 bases between them. The germline CDR1 and CDR2 sequences are SGHAT and FQNNGV. For the CDR3, the DNA is TGTGCCAGCAGCTTGGGGCTAGAGCCTAGCACAGATACGCAGTATTTT. Its translation is CASSLGLEPSTDTQYF.

The rearrangement joins TRBV10-1 to TRBJ2-3; 13 bases agree with TRBD2. Germline CDR1 is WNHNN and CDR2 is SYGVQD (reference sequence). This CDR3 is 15 amino acids long. V gave up 3 bases and J gave up 4 bases; unmatched junction bases: 1. The CDR3 nucleotides are TGCGCCAGCAGTGAAGGACTAGCGGGGGCAGATACGCAGTATTTT. Translation: CASSEGLAGADTQYF.